A single sample gave rise to the 26 T cell receptor beta chains below, sequenced in a study of T cell responses to AZD1222 COVID-19 vaccine. This table comes from immunoSEQ multiplex PCR, and its TCRdb copy is limited to in-frame clones, with some not included. The table lists around 100,000 clones, just over 90% of them singletons. Sample: peripheral blood, taken on day 0 of AZD1222 vaccination. The receptors originated from an adult in good health.

This rearrangement joins TRBV2 to TRBJ2-7; tentatively, D is TRBD2 (5 bases). The V gene lost 7 bases and the J gene lost 2 bases, with 12 bases spanning the gap. Germline lookup yields CDR1 SNHLY and CDR2 FYNNEI. There are 13 residues in the CDR3. DNA for the CDR3: TGTGCCAGCACTCGGGGTATGGCCTACGAGCAGTACTTC. The encoded protein is CASTRGMAYEQYF.

This clone was observed a single time. V gene TRBV4-2 combines with J gene TRBJ1-4, with 11 nucleotides matching TRBD1. The germline V gene encodes CDR1 LGHNA and CDR2 YNFKEQ. This CDR3 has 17 residues. After removal of 3 bases from V and 2 bases from J, the junction contained 5 bases not matched to a gene. CDR3: CASSHEDRGPTNEKLFF. The CDR3 nucleotides read TGTGCCAGCAGCCACGAGGACAGGGGGCCGACTAATGAAAAACTGTTTTTT.

The chain employs TRBV27 and TRBJ2-7, with 9 bases fitting TRBD2. This CDR3 region has 13 residues. V gave up 6 bases and J gave up 6 bases; unmatched junction bases: 6. The germline gives CDR1 MNHEY, CDR2 SMNVEV (reference sequence). The CDR3 DNA reads TGTGCCAGCAGCTCCACACTAGCGGGCGAGCAGTACTTC. Its translation is CASSSTLAGEQYF.

V is TRBV9 and J is TRBJ2-2; 7 bases align to TRBD2. CDR3 size: 18 residues. Germline loops: CDR1 SGDLS, CDR2 YYNGEE. J was trimmed by 1 base and V by 0 bases; bases with no gene match: 9. Here the CDR3 reads CASSVAGKLARNTGELFF. In DNA form, the CDR3 reads TGTGCCAGCAGCGTAGCAGGGAAACTAGCGAGGAACACCGGGGAGCTGTTTTTT.

For the CDR3, the DNA is TGTGCCAGCAGTGATCTACAGGTTAGCAATCAGCCCCAGCATTTT. It specifies CASSDLQVSNQPQHF. The chain combines TRBV2 with TRBJ1-5, with a possible D match to TRBD1 (5 bases). V was trimmed by 3 bases and J by 0 bases, leaving 9 bases between them. This CDR3 spans 15 amino acids. Germline CDR1 is SNHLY and CDR2 is FYNNEI.

The chain combines TRBV9 with TRBJ1-6, with D possibly matching TRBD1 (5 bases). Trimming pared 1 base from V and 7 bases from J, leaving 9 bases between. Germline V gene data show CDR1 as SGDLS and CDR2 as YYNGEE. There are 14 residues in the CDR3. The CDR3 region is CASSVSRENSPLHF. CDR3 nucleotides: TGTGCCAGCAGCGTATCCAGGGAGAATTCACCCCTCCACTTT.

This clone is a singleton in its sample. This chain connects TRBV6-5 to TRBJ1-1; D is ambiguous. With 0 bases removed from V and 7 bases from J, the gap between germline ends came to 9 bases. From germline, CDR1 is MNHEY and CDR2 SVGAGI. The CDR3 runs 13 residues. The CDR3 DNA reads as TGTGCCAGCAGTTACTCGTCCCCAGATGAAGCTTTCTTT. Translating it yields CASSYSSPDEAFF.

The rearrangement uses TRBV5-6 and TRBJ1-5; 7 bases fit TRBD1. V was pared by 0 bases and J by 3 bases, with 9 bases of the junction left unmatched. The CDR3 length is 17 residues. The germline V gene has CDR1 SGHDT and CDR2 YYEEEE. CDR3 amino acids: CASSLAGTEFTNQPQHF. Here the CDR3 DNA reads TGTGCCAGCAGCTTGGCCGGGACAGAATTCACCAATCAGCCCCAGCATTTT.

The gene calls are TRBV7-9 and TRBJ2-7; TRBD1 aligns across 9 bases. CDR1 and CDR2 (germline): SEHNR, FQNEAQ (reference sequence). V was clipped by 0 bases and J by 10 bases; unmatched bases: 10. CDR3 length: 15 amino acids. CDR3 in DNA: TGTGCCAGCAGCTTAGCGACAGGGGGTAACAAGGATCAGTACTTC. It specifies CASSLATGGNKDQYF.

This rearrangement joins TRBV10-3 to TRBJ2-1; 7 bases line up with TRBD2. This CDR3 has 16 amino acids. Losses at the gene ends were 5 bases for V and 10 bases for J; bases not matched to a gene: 17. Germline assignment: CDR1 ENHRY and CDR2 SYGVKD. In DNA, the CDR3 is TGTGCCATCAGTCTTGACCGGGACTACTTTAAGGGGGAGCAGTTCTTC. Protein product: CAISLDRDYFKGEQFF.

The V and J genes are TRBV30 and TRBJ1-2; unclear D gene. Trimming removed 5 bases from V and 0 bases from J, with 13 bases in between. This CDR3 region has 14 residues. The V gene's germline CDR1 is GTSNPN and CDR2 SVGIG (reference sequence). CDR3 residues: CAWDPNGANYGYTF. CDR3 in DNA: TGTGCCTGGGACCCGAACGGGGCTAACTATGGCTACACCTTC.

This clone has only a few counts. The rearrangement joins TRBV6-5 to TRBJ2-2; D is ambiguous. The V and J ends lost 6 bases and 4 bases respectively, with 9 bases between them. This CDR3 is 13 amino acids long. Germline loops: CDR1 MNHEY, CDR2 SVGAGI. CDR3 in amino acids: CASSGPGTGELFF. The CDR3 DNA reads as TGTGCCAGCAGCGGGCCGGGCACCGGGGAGCTGTTTTTT.

V is TRBV19 and J is TRBJ2-1; the D gene could be TRBD1 or TRBD2 (5 bases each). The CDR3 totals 12 residues. V lost 6 bases and J 8 bases, leaving 11 bases between the germline ends. CDR1 is LNHDA, CDR2 SQIVND, per germline (reference sequence). The CDR3, as DNA: TGTGCCAGTAGCAAGGGGCGGGATGAGCAGTTCTTC. It is translated as CASSKGRDEQFF.

The V and J genes are TRBV5-4 and TRBJ1-2; D is undetermined. CDR3 length equals 15 residues. Germline CDR1 reads SGHNT; CDR2 reads YYREEE (reference sequence). Trimming took off 1 base at V and 0 bases at J, with 10 bases between the two ends. CDR3 in amino acids: CASSLTTPSNYGYTF. CDR3 bases: TGTGCCAGCAGCTTGACAACCCCCTCTAACTATGGCTACACCTTC.

This clone was found a few times. The chain combines TRBV16 with TRBJ1-6, with 8 bases matching TRBD1. The CDR3 has 14 amino acids. Germline-derived CDR1 and CDR2 are KGHSY and FQNENV. J gave up 7 bases and V 2 bases, and 1 base lay outside the gene matches. CDR3 DNA: TGTGCCAGCAGCCAAGGACAGGGCAATTCACCCCTCCACTTT. It encodes CASSQGQGNSPLHF. Supplemented by reference TRBV16 and TRBJ1-6, the full variable domain reads GEEVAQTPKHLVRGEGQKAKLYCAPIKGHSYVFWYQQVLKNEFKFLISFQNENVFDETGMPKERFSAKCLPNSPCSLEIQATKLEDSAVYFCASSQGQGNSPLHFGNGTRLTVT.

This sequence joins TRBV30 and TRBJ1-2; tentatively, D is TRBD1 (6 bases). There are 15 residues in the CDR3. Germline-derived CDR1 and CDR2 are GTSNPN and SVGIG (reference sequence). V was clipped by 1 base and J by 4 bases, with 16 bases between them. As DNA, the CDR3 is TGTGCCTGGAGTGGGGGGTCAGGGGCAATCTATGGCTACACCTTC. This sequence encodes CAWSGGSGAIYGYTF.

This clone came up a few times. This chain uses TRBV2 with TRBJ2-7, with a tentative D call TRBD1 (6 bases). Trimming took off 6 bases at V and 5 bases at J, with 17 bases between the two ends. This CDR3 spans 14 amino acids. Germline-derived CDR1 and CDR2 are SNHLY and FYNNEI. For the CDR3, the DNA is TGTGCCAGCAGCCATACTTCAACAGGGAACGAGCAGTACTTC. It translates to CASSHTSTGNEQYF. The full variable domain, completed using reference TRBV2 and TRBJ2-7, is EPEVTQTPSHQVTQMGQEVILRCVPISNHLYFYWYRQILGQKVEFLVSFYNNEISEKSEIFDDQFSVERPDGSNFTLKIRSTKLEDSAMYFCASSHTSTGNEQYFGPGTRLTVT.

This clone was seen just once. This chain connects TRBV28 to TRBJ1-1; 9 nucleotides align to TRBD1. The V gene's germline CDR1 is MDHEN and CDR2 SYDVKM. This CDR3 comprises 14 residues. The junction had 7 bases not matched to a gene; V was cut back by 7 bases and J by 4 bases. The CDR3 region has the DNA TGTGCCAGCAAAATGACAGGGGGGGTCACTGAAGCTTTCTTT. Residues: CASKMTGGVTEAFF.

This sequence joins TRBV4-1 and TRBJ1-2, with no clear D. The germline CDR1 and CDR2 sequences are MGHRA and YSYEKL. V gave up 1 base and J gave up 6 bases, with 15 bases separating them. The CDR3 consists of 15 residues. For the CDR3, the DNA is TGCGCCAGCAGCCAAGGTATCCTCTCGCGGGATGGCTACACCTTC. This codes for CASSQGILSRDGYTF.

The chain uses TRBV7-8 and TRBJ1-4; tentative D call: TRBD1 (5 bases). Trimming left V 4 bases short and J 4 bases short, with 16 bases between. The CDR3 spans 16 residues. CDR1 SGHVS and CDR2 FQNEAQ come from the germline V gene. The CDR3 DNA follows: TGTGCCAGCAGCTCACTGCGGGGCGGGGGTAATGAAAAACTGTTTTTT. Translation gives CASSSLRGGGNEKLFF.

This rearrangement joins TRBV25-1 to TRBJ1-2; D uncertain. V lost 4 bases and J 13 bases, leaving 19 bases between the germline ends. Germline V gene lookup returns CDR1 MGHDK and CDR2 SYGVNS. The CDR3 has 13 residues. The CDR3 loop is CASSAGLNAGCTF. As DNA, the CDR3 is TGTGCCAGCAGTGCCGGACTGAACGCGGGTTGCACCTTC.

This chain joins TRBV4-2 and TRBJ1-4; TRBD1 agrees at 10 bases. The CDR3 length is 17 residues. J lost 8 bases, V lost 1 base, and 10 bases had no gene match. Germline values: CDR1 LGHNA, CDR2 YNFKEQ. In nucleotides, the CDR3 is TGTGCCAGCAGCCAAGGCCCGGGCGGGACAGGGGTGGAAAAACTGTTTTTT. Translated, it gives CASSQGPGGTGVEKLFF.

In its sample, this clone was seen a few times. V and J are TRBV2 and TRBJ1-6; unclear D gene. The CDR3 runs to 15 residues. V was cut by 6 bases and J by 7 bases, with 16 bases left in between. Per the germline V gene, CDR1 is SNHLY and CDR2 is FYNNEI. This CDR3 is CASSARMVTNSPLHF. CDR3 in DNA: TGTGCCAGCAGCGCCCGAATGGTTACGAATTCACCCCTCCACTTT.

The chain carries TRBV19 and TRBJ2-7; TRBD2 is a possible D gene (6 bases). CDR1 LNHDA and CDR2 SQIVND come from the germline V gene (reference sequence). Trimming removed 1 base from V and 4 bases from J, with 11 bases in between. The CDR3 is 14 amino acids. Written as DNA, the CDR3 is TGTGCCAGTAGTATAGGCAACGGGGGTTACGAGCAGTACTTC. The encoded protein is CASSIGNGGYEQYF. Complete variable domain (other parts from reference TRBV19 and TRBJ2-7): DGGITQSPKYLFRKEGQNVTLSCEQNLNHDAMYWYRQDPGQGLRLIYYSQIVNDFQKGDIAEGYSVSREKKESFPLTVTSAQKNPTAFYLCASSIGNGGYEQYFGPGTRLTVT.

The rearrangement links TRBV3-1 (or the pseudogene TRBV3-2) to TRBJ2-7, with D possibly TRBD2 on 6 matching bases. Germline V gives CDR1 LGHDT, CDR2 YNNKEL (reference sequence). Trimming pared 3 bases from V and 0 bases from J, leaving 9 bases between. CDR3 length: 14 residues. CDR3: CASSHGGTSYEQYF. DNA of the CDR3: TGTGCCAGCAGCCATGGCGGGACCTCCTACGAGCAGTACTTC.

The J gene is TRBJ2-2, the V gene TRBV7-8, with D perhaps matching TRBD1 or TRBD2 (5 bases each). The CDR3 length is 14 residues. CDR1 and CDR2 from the germline V gene are SGHVS and FQNEAQ. Trimming took off 6 bases at V and 5 bases at J, with 13 bases between the two ends. The CDR3 reads CASRNRDLTGELFF. The DNA of the CDR3 is TGTGCCAGCAGGAACCGGGACCTGACCGGGGAGCTGTTTTTT.